This T cell receptor (beta chain) was retrieved from a study of blood T cell repertoires in COVID-19. Study context: Material from acute and convalescent COVID-19 was sourced from the United States, Italy and Spain. Nucleic acid was either cDNA or gDNA, and it came from T cells, B-cell-depleted T cells, or PBMCs.

Germline CDR1 reads MGHRA; CDR2 reads YSYEKL. CDR3 length: 16 amino acids. V lost 4 bases, J lost 4 bases, and 10 bases stayed unmatched. In the original processing: For nucleated cells, counts were estimated from reference gene primer amplification. The method was immunoSEQ multiplex PCR; TCRdb's version includes in-frame clones alone and lacks a portion of them. V, J and clone size reflect that table, while D and trimming were determined from the DNA. The profile shows fewer than 400,000 clones, roughly 85% of them singletons. The V gene is TRBV4-1, the J gene TRBJ1-2, with TRBD1 matching 9 bases. The sample comprised peripheral blood. The TCR originated in a young woman with acute or convalescent COVID-19. The CDR3 bases are TGCGCCAGCAGCCCCGCGGGGACAGGGATTGGCTATGGCTACACCTTC. It encodes CASSPAGTGIGYGYTF.